This T cell receptor (beta chain) was recovered during a study of T cell repertoires in aging, cancer and after chemotherapy. Multiplex touch-down PCR with TRB-A/B primers amplified rearranged V-D-J TRB sequences. One entry per CDR3 protein, called by TCRdb with MiXCR from the multiplex PCR reads. The table records a few thousand distinct CDR3 sequences, approximately 22% of them present only once. Peripheral blood genomic DNA, not sorted cells or RNA, was the template. The sample holds a few counts of this clonotype. Its specificity is not known. Broader study findings: No conclusions about immunological memory after chemotherapy can be drawn from the repertoire data.

Germline CDR1 is SNHLY and CDR2 is FYNNEI. J gave up 6 bases and V 6 bases, and 3 bases lay outside the gene matches. This CDR3 spans 12 amino acids. The receptor was derived from a human donor with a blood cancer. The sample taken for sequencing was blood. The chain recombines TRBV2 with TRBJ2-3; 7 nucleotides agree with TRBD2. The CDR3 here is CASSPAGDTQYF. CDR3 sequence (DNA): TGTGCCAGCAGCCCAGCGGGGGATACGCAGTATTTT.